A single sample gave rise to the 15 T cell receptor beta chains below, sequenced in a study of T cells in Graves' hyperthyroidism and ophthalmopathy. Researchers took RNA transcripts and amplified the TCR beta CDR3 regions from them. The HTBI set primed first-round TCR CDR3 RT-PCR. TCRdb re-called the multiplex PCR reads with MiXCR, one entry per CDR3 protein. The sample lists about 360,000 distinct CDR3 sequences, 13% seen once, with about 20% in the top ten. The sample taken for sequencing was blood. All receptors come from a young man with Graves' hyperthyroidism that later progressed to Graves' ophthalmopathy.

This CDR3 is CASSLAATDTQYF. CDR3 bases: TGTGCCAGCAGCTTGGCCGCGACAGATACGCAGTATTTT. V is TRBV5-6 and J is TRBJ2-3; D uncertain. Between the trimmed V and J ends, which lost 0 bases and 3 bases, there was a span of 5 bases. The CDR3 is 13 residues long. CDR1 SGHDT and CDR2 YYEEEE come from the germline V gene.

This clonotype was counted ten times or more. The CDR3 is CAQIRRSNQPQHF. CDR3 sequence (DNA): TGCGCCCAGATTAGGAGAAGCAATCAGCCCCAGCATTTT. The chain links TRBV10-1 to TRBJ1-5, with no clear D. The germline gives CDR1 WNHNN, CDR2 SYGVQD (reference sequence). This CDR3 region has 13 residues. Deletions cut 11 bases from V and 1 base from J, with 12 bases between.

The rearrangement joins TRBV2 to TRBJ1-1; no firm D call. Per germline, CDR1 SNHLY and CDR2 FYNNEI. The V and J ends lost 6 bases and 1 base respectively, with 15 bases between them. CDR3 length: 15 amino acids. The CDR3 loop reads CASSLGQYRNTEAFF. For the CDR3, the DNA is TGTGCCAGCAGCTTAGGGCAGTACAGGAACACTGAAGCTTTCTTT.

The chain has TRBV4-1 and TRBJ2-2; TRBD2 agrees at 14 bases. V lost 3 bases to trimming and J lost 3 bases; unmatched junction nucleotides: 3. The CDR3 totals 17 residues. Germline-derived CDR1 and CDR2 are MGHRA and YSYEKL. For the CDR3, the DNA is TGCGCCAGCAGCCACAGACTAGCGGGGGGGCACACCGGGGAGCTGTTTTTT. Amino acids: CASSHRLAGGHTGELFF.

This clonotype was picked up a small number of times. The gene calls are TRBV20-1 and TRBJ2-7; 7 nucleotides align to TRBD1. Germline-derived CDR1 and CDR2 are DFQATT and SNEGSKA (reference sequence). The CDR3 contains 11 residues. With 3 bases clipped from V and 6 bases from J, the junction kept 2 bases outside the gene matches. In DNA, the CDR3 is TGCAGTGCTAGGACAGGGTTCGAGCAGTACTTC. Encoded protein: CSARTGFEQYF.

This clonotype was observed at least ten times. The chain couples TRBV6-1 to TRBJ2-2; D is possibly TRBD2 (6 bases). Trimming stripped 3 bases from V and 4 bases from J, with 9 bases between. Looked up from germline, CDR1 is MNHNS and CDR2 is SASEGT. CDR3 length equals 14 residues. The CDR3 DNA reads as TGTGCCAGCAGTGAGGAGGGCTTCACCGGGGAGCTGTTTTTT. This sequence encodes CASSEEGFTGELFF.

This clonotype was counted at least ten times. The V and J genes are TRBV6-1 and TRBJ2-2; no definite D call. Germline lookup yields CDR1 MNHNS and CDR2 SASEGT. This CDR3 spans 12 amino acids. V lost 3 bases and J lost 6, with 5 bases in between. In DNA form, the CDR3 reads TGTGCCAGCAGTGACAGTTCCGGGGAGCTGTTTTTT. It codes for CASSDSSGELFF.

At least ten counts were recorded for this clonotype. This chain connects TRBV3-1 to TRBJ1-1; D uncertain. Germline CDR1 and CDR2: LGHDT and YNNKEL (reference sequence). Trimming left V 1 base short and J 8 bases short, with 14 bases between. There are 14 residues in the CDR3. CDR3 DNA sequence: TGTGCCAGCAGCCAAGCCGGCCGAACCCGCGAAGCTTTCTTT. As protein: CASSQAGRTREAFF. The complete variable domain, with remaining parts taken from reference TRBV3-1 and TRBJ1-1, reads DTAVSQTPKYLVTQMGNDKSIKCEQNLGHDTMYWYKQDSKKFLKIMFSYNNKELIINETVPNRFSPKSPDKAHLNLHINSLELGDSAVYFCASSQAGRTREAFFGQGTRLTVV.

This chain connects TRBV7-2 to TRBJ1-4; no reliable D call. From germline, CDR1 is SGHTA and CDR2 FQGNSA. This CDR3 has 15 residues. The ends were cut back, 5 bases at V and 8 bases at J, with 18 bases in the middle. CDR3 coding DNA: TGTGCCAGCAGCAAGACTTCGGGTGAACGGGAAAAACTGTTTTTT. Translated: CASSKTSGEREKLFF.

The CDR3 reads CASSSTSGGDTQYF. The CDR3 nucleotides are TGTGCCAGCAGCTCGACTAGCGGGGGTGATACGCAGTATTTT. The chain couples TRBV5-4 to TRBJ2-3, with TRBD2 matching over 12 bases. The CDR3 covers 14 residues. V dropped 3 bases and J dropped 6; count of bases not matched to a gene: 2. Germline CDR1 SGHNT, CDR2 YYREEE (reference sequence).

A note on this clonotype: A much bigger clone sits one base away, suggesting this may be a read error. The chain carries TRBV10-2 and TRBJ1-4; D remains unclear. This CDR3 has 13 residues. CDR1 WSHSY and CDR2 SAAADI come from the germline V gene. V lost 7 bases and J 6 bases, leaving 12 bases between the germline ends. Here the CDR3 DNA reads TGCGCCAGCAAAGAGATGGTGGATGAAAAACTGTTTTTT. Translated, it gives CASKEMVDEKLFF.

This clonotype was counted many times. The CDR3, as DNA: TGTGCCAGCAGCATAAGACAGGTTACTAATGAAAAACTGTTTTTT. Its protein is CASSIRQVTNEKLFF. This sequence joins TRBV2 and TRBJ1-4; a weak D match, TRBD1 (6 bases). Trimming left V 6 bases short and J 2 bases short, with 13 bases between. CDR1 is SNHLY and CDR2 is FYNNEI in the germline V gene. CDR3 size: 15 residues.

This clonotype is a singleton in its sample. A much larger clone lies one base from this, so it may be a read error. V is TRBV28 and J is TRBJ1-6; tentatively, D is TRBD1 (6 bases). CDR1 MDHEN and CDR2 SYDVKM come from the germline V gene. This CDR3 contains 15 residues. CDR3 protein: CASGFGGLKGSPLHF. The CDR3 DNA follows: TGTGCCAGCGGTTTCGGGGGGCTCAAGGGTTCACCCCTCCACTTT.

This clonotype was detected many times. At one end, the junction sequence differs from germline, possibly due to a read error. This rearrangement joins TRBV5-1 to TRBJ2-7, with D possibly matching TRBD2 (6 bases). From germline, CDR1 is SGHRS and CDR2 YFSETQ. There are 13 residues in the CDR3. This CDR3 is CASSLGGTYEQYF. The DNA of the CDR3 is TGTGCCAGCAGTTTGGGCGGGACCTACGAGCAGTACTTC.

This clonotype showed up many times. V and J are TRBV20-1 and TRBJ2-7; D may be TRBD2 (5 bases). CDR1 DFQATT and CDR2 SNEGSKA come from the germline V gene (reference sequence). V lost 1 base to trimming and J lost 4 bases, with 11 bases between them. This CDR3 spans 13 amino acids. The CDR3: CSARVEGPYEQYF. The CDR3 nucleotides read TGCAGTGCTAGAGTCGAGGGCCCGTACGAGCAGTACTTC.